These 17 T cell receptor beta chains originate from one sample sequenced in a study of T cell repertoires in cytomegalovirus infection. Which antigens these TCRs recognize remains unknown. TCRdb redid the calling of the reads with MiXCR, one entry per CDR3 protein. The data hold fewer than 1,000,000 distinct CDR3 sequences, with around 30% observed a single time. The source material was cultured CD8+ T cells from PBMCs, sampled from culture after CMV antigen stimulation. The receptors here all came from a human donor in good health (CMV status not recorded). Some clones in this sample may be carry-over from other donors' samples.

This clonotype was observed a handful of times. The gene calls are TRBV5-1 and TRBJ1-1; possibly TRBD1 for D (5 bases). Trimming stripped 3 bases from V and 3 bases from J, with 9 bases between. Germline V gene sequence: CDR1 SGHRS, CDR2 YFSETQ. The CDR3 is made up of 13 amino acids. The chain's CDR3 is CASSSEGYTEAFF. DNA of the CDR3: TGCGCCAGCAGCTCCGAGGGGTACACTGAAGCTTTCTTT.

The V call is TRBV14, the J call TRBJ2-3, with D perhaps TRBD1 or TRBD2 (6 bases each). Germline assignment: CDR1 SGHDN and CDR2 FVKESK. Trimming shortened V by 4 bases and J by 1 base, and 12 bases separated the two germline ends. The CDR3 loop spans 15 amino acids. CDR3 region: CASSLRGDGTDTQYF. The DNA of the CDR3 is TGTGCCAGCAGCCTGAGGGGGGATGGCACAGATACGCAGTATTTT.

There are many counts of this clonotype. The chain joins TRBV5-1 to TRBJ2-5; D assignment may be TRBD1 or TRBD2 (5 bases each). This CDR3 is built from 13 residues. With 5 bases removed from V and 4 bases from J, the gap between germline ends came to 12 bases. Germline V gene data show CDR1 as SGHRS and CDR2 as YFSETQ. The CDR3 here is CASRKGSGETQYF. Written as DNA, the CDR3 is TGCGCCAGCAGGAAGGGGAGCGGAGAGACCCAGTACTTC. The whole variable domain, filled in from reference TRBV5-1 and TRBJ2-5, reads KAGVTQTPRYLIKTRGQQVTLSCSPISGHRSVSWYQQTPGQGLQFLFEYFSETQRNKGNFPGRFSGRQFSNSRSEMNVSTLELGDSALYLCASRKGSGETQYFGPGTRLLVL.

This clonotype was seen only a few times. The chain uses TRBV12-3 or TRBV12-4 and TRBJ1-1, with a tentative D call TRBD1 (5 bases). The CDR3 totals 13 residues. The V and J ends lost 3 bases and 4 bases respectively, with 9 bases between them. Here the CDR3 DNA reads TGTGCCAGCAGTTTCACGGGGGTCACTGAAGCTTTCTTT. It encodes CASSFTGVTEAFF.

This sequence joins TRBV10-3 and TRBJ1-2; no clear D. Trimming removed 0 bases at V and 5 bases at J, with 19 bases between. CDR3 size: 17 residues. Germline V gene data show CDR1 as ENHRY and CDR2 as SYGVKD. CDR3: CAISESVREKSPYGYTF. The CDR3 DNA follows: TGTGCCATCAGTGAGTCGGTCCGGGAGAAGAGCCCGTATGGCTACACCTTC.

The chain links TRBV7-2 to TRBJ2-5, with 9 bases identical to TRBD2. This CDR3 comprises 17 residues. Germline CDR1 reads SGHTA; CDR2 reads FQGNSA. Trimming cost V 1 base and J 1 base; bases outside gene matches: 7. CDR3 DNA: TGTGCCAGCAGCTTAGACGAAATAGCGGGGGCCCAAGAGACCCAGTACTTC. Its protein is CASSLDEIAGAQETQYF.

This clonotype appeared a few times. The rearrangement uses TRBV9 and TRBJ1-6, with no clear D. The V and J ends lost 1 base and 0 bases respectively, with 14 bases between them. CDR1 is SGDLS, CDR2 YYNGEE, per germline. The CDR3 runs 18 residues. The CDR3 loop is CASSVRGERSSYNSPLHF. CDR3 coding DNA: TGTGCCAGCAGCGTAAGAGGAGAAAGAAGCTCCTATAATTCACCCCTCCACTTT.

This clonotype was observed a few times. The chain couples TRBV7-3 to TRBJ2-2; 7 nucleotides match TRBD1. Germline trimming cut 0 bases from V and 3 bases from J; bases unmatched to any gene: 7. Germline assignment: CDR1 SGHTA and CDR2 FQGTGA. The CDR3 consists of 17 residues. As DNA, the CDR3 is TGTGCCAGCAGCTTAACGGCCGGCCAGGGGGACACCGGGGAGCTGTTTTTT. It translates to CASSLTAGQGDTGELFF.

This clonotype was observed a few times. This rearrangement joins TRBV7-8 to TRBJ2-5, with D perhaps being TRBD1 or TRBD2 (5 bases each). The V end was cut by 2 bases, the J end by 2 bases, with 9 bases between. CDR3 length: 14 amino acids. In germline, CDR1 is SGHVS, CDR2 FQNEAQ. CDR3 in DNA: TGTGCCAGCAGCTTAAGGGACCTTCAAGAGACCCAGTACTTC. Residues: CASSLRDLQETQYF.

This clonotype was observed a handful of times. The CDR3 nucleotides are TGTGCCAGCAGCCAAGCTACTAGGGGGCCGTACACTGAAGCTTTCTTT. Protein product: CASSQATRGPYTEAFF. The rearrangement uses TRBV14 and TRBJ1-1; 7 nucleotides align to TRBD1. Germline trimming cut 1 base from V and 3 bases from J; bases unmatched to any gene: 8. The CDR3 length is 16 residues. Germline V gene data show CDR1 as SGHDN and CDR2 as FVKESK.

J is TRBJ1-1 and V is TRBV4-1; 9 bases align to TRBD1. This CDR3 has 13 amino acids. Germline CDR1 MGHRA, CDR2 YSYEKL. Trimming removed 8 bases from V and 4 bases from J; junction bases left unmatched: 5. Here the CDR3 DNA reads TGCGCCAGCGGAAGACAGGGGGGCACTGAAGCTTTCTTT. Protein sequence: CASGRQGGTEAFF.

The V gene is TRBV6-2 or TRBV6-3, the J gene TRBJ2-1; 7 nucleotides match TRBD1. The CDR3 loop spans 16 amino acids. Losses at the gene ends were 6 bases for V and 3 bases for J; bases not matched to a gene: 11. The germline V gene encodes CDR1 MNHEY and CDR2 SVGEGT. The CDR3 DNA reads TGTGCCAGCAGATTACCGGGACAGAGCGTCTACAATGAGCAGTTCTTC. Translating gives CASRLPGQSVYNEQFF.

The CDR3 nucleotides are TGTGCCAGCAGTTCCGGGACAGGGTGGAACAATGAGCAGTTCTTC. Its protein product is CASSSGTGWNNEQFF. V usage is TRBV27 and J usage is TRBJ2-1, with 9 bases that match TRBD1. This CDR3 spans 15 amino acids. Unmatched junction bases numbered 6, after V lost 4 bases and J lost 5 bases. Germline CDR1 is MNHEY and CDR2 is SMNVEV (reference sequence).

This clonotype has a handful of counts. The chain uses TRBV27 and TRBJ2-1; possibly TRBD1 for D (5 bases). The CDR3 is made up of 13 amino acids. V was pared by 0 bases and J by 5 bases, with 5 bases between. The V gene's germline CDR1 is MNHEY and CDR2 SMNVEV (reference sequence). This chain's CDR3 is CASSLSQDNEQFF. CDR3 DNA: TGTGCCAGCAGTTTATCACAGGACAATGAGCAGTTCTTC.

This clonotype was observed a few times. The rearrangement joins TRBV27 to TRBJ2-7; D is perhaps TRBD1 or TRBD2 (6 bases each). The germline V gene has CDR1 MNHEY and CDR2 SMNVEV (reference sequence). V was pared by 3 bases and J by 5 bases, with 14 bases between. The CDR3 runs 14 residues. The CDR3 reads CASSFGGPGNEQYF. The DNA for the CDR3 is TGTGCCAGCAGTTTCGGGGGCCCGGGGAACGAGCAGTACTTC.

This clonotype has just a few counts. The CDR3 sequence: CASSPYPVYEQYV. CDR3 DNA: TGTGCCAGCTCACCATACCCGGTCTACGAGCAGTACGTC. The chain carries TRBV18 and TRBJ2-7; D gene unclear. Trimming took off 2 bases at V and 3 bases at J, with 8 bases between the two ends. This CDR3 contains 13 residues. Germline V gene lookup returns CDR1 KGHSH and CDR2 LQKENI.

In this sample, this clonotype turned up many times. The chain joins TRBV7-2 to TRBJ2-7; the D is unclear. There are 15 residues in the CDR3. Germline CDR1 and CDR2: SGHTA and FQGNSA. Trimming pared 2 bases from V and 3 bases from J, leaving 14 bases between. The CDR3 nucleotides read TGTGCCAGCAGCTTATCTGGCGGAGCCTACTACGAGCAGTACGTC. Protein sequence: CASSLSGGAYYEQYV.